Here is one T cell receptor beta chain with its context. This entry comes from a study of CD4+ T cells in melanoma. Sequencing used immunoSEQ multiplex PCR; TCRdb keeps in-frame clones, though not all of them. The data show about 120,000 clones, about 90% seen once. CDR1 is LNHDA, CDR2 SQIVND, per germline (reference sequence). The CDR3 length is 15 residues. Trimming left V 11 bases short and J 4 bases short, with 23 bases between. The receptor comes from a human donor with melanoma. Sequenced sample: peripheral blood. The chain carries TRBV19 and TRBJ1-2; D call uncertain. The CDR3, as DNA: TGTGCCTCCTCCATTCCGGTCTCGACCTCCTATGGCTACACCTTC. It specifies CASSIPVSTSYGYTF.